One and the same sample provided the 21 T cell receptor beta chains below, sequenced in a study of blood T cell repertoires in COVID-19. Libraries were prepared by immunoSEQ multiplex PCR; TCRdb keeps only in-frame clonotypes and omits some of them. The sample records 45,000 to 50,000 clones, more than 75% being singletons. Material for sequencing was peripheral blood. Receptors were obtained from a woman in her fifties or sixties with acute or convalescent COVID-19.

This clone was seen just once. The chain has TRBV5-1 and TRBJ1-3; TRBD1 is a possible D gene (6 bases). The germline V and J ends were trimmed by 6 bases and 0 bases, with 13 bases remaining between them. This CDR3 is built from 15 residues. CDR1 SGHRS and CDR2 YFSETQ come from the germline V gene. The CDR3 spells CASKPDRNSGNTIYF. The CDR3 bases are TGCGCCAGCAAGCCAGACAGGAACTCTGGAAACACCATATATTTT.

The chain recombines TRBV28 with TRBJ2-7; TRBD2 is a possible D gene (6 bases). The CDR3 length is 18 residues. CDR1 is MDHEN, CDR2 SYDVKM, per germline. Trimming stripped 1 base from V and 3 bases from J, with 22 bases between. CDR3 sequence reads: CASSLSPGLGSHYYEQYF. CDR3 sequence (DNA): TGTGCCAGCAGTTTATCTCCGGGACTTGGGTCCCACTACTACGAGCAGTACTTC.

This clone was detected a few times. The J gene is TRBJ2-3, the V gene TRBV2; no firm D call. The V end lost 8 bases, the J end lost 1 base, and 10 bases lay between the germline ends. Germline V gene data show CDR1 as SNHLY and CDR2 as FYNNEI. The CDR3 spans 13 residues. The CDR3 DNA reads as TGTGCCAGCGGCTCTTTTCGCACAGATACGCAGTATTTT. Encoded protein: CASGSFRTDTQYF.

The chain is built from TRBV18 and TRBJ1-5; tentative D call: TRBD1 (6 bases). The CDR3 length is 16 residues. Germline V gene sequence: CDR1 KGHSH, CDR2 LQKENI. Trimming removed 5 bases at V and 1 base at J, with 15 bases between. CDR3 in amino acids: CASSYSRGGSNQPQHF. In DNA form, the CDR3 reads TGTGCCAGCTCATACTCCAGGGGCGGAAGCAATCAGCCCCAGCATTTT. Full variable domain (rest looked up from reference TRBV18 and TRBJ1-5): NAGVMQNPRHLVRRRGQEARLRCSPMKGHSHVYWYRQLPEEGLKFMVYLQKENIIDESGMPKERFSAEFPKEGPSILRIQQVVRGDSAAYFCASSYSRGGSNQPQHFGDGTRLSIL.

The chain recombines TRBV13 with TRBJ1-1, with D possibly TRBD1 on 5 matching bases. The germline V gene encodes CDR1 PRHDT and CDR2 FYEKMQ (reference sequence). The CDR3 extends over 14 amino acids. The ends were cut back, 0 bases at V and 6 bases at J, with 11 bases in the middle. CDR3 protein: CASSLGEGSAEAFF. The CDR3 DNA is TGTGCCAGCAGCTTAGGGGAGGGGTCGGCTGAAGCTTTCTTT. Using reference TRBV13 and TRBJ1-1 for the parts outside the CDR3, the full variable domain is AAGVIQSPRHLIKEKRETATLKCYPIPRHDTVYWYQQGPGQDPQFLISFYEKMQSDKGSIPDRFSAQQFSDYHSELNMSSLELGDSALYFCASSLGEGSAEAFFGQGTRLTVV.

This chain links TRBV7-2 with TRBJ1-2; D possibly corresponds to TRBD1 (6 bases). V was cut by 7 bases and J by 3 bases, with 18 bases left in between. The CDR3 extends over 15 amino acids. Germline loops: CDR1 SGHTA, CDR2 FQGNSA. CDR3 sequence (DNA): TGTGCCAGCACCGTTGGGGGGGGGCGCGACTATGGCTACACCTTC. It translates to CASTVGGGRDYGYTF.

The genes are TRBV6-5 and TRBJ1-6; 9 positions agree with TRBD1. The CDR3 runs 15 residues. Losses at the gene ends were 6 bases for V and 7 bases for J; bases not matched to a gene: 7. Per the germline V gene, CDR1 is MNHEY and CDR2 is SVGAGI. This CDR3 reads CASSLTGTGNSPLHF. For the CDR3, the DNA is TGTGCCAGCAGCCTAACCGGGACAGGGAATTCACCCCTCCACTTT.

This clone was recorded a few times. This CDR3 is CASSRNPGGLSDTQYF. The CDR3 DNA follows: TGTGCCAGCAGTCGGAACCCGGGGGGCCTCTCAGATACGCAGTATTTT. The V and J genes are TRBV6-6 and TRBJ2-3, with D tentatively TRBD2 (7 bases). V was clipped by 5 bases and J by 4 bases, with 19 bases between them. CDR1 is MNHNY and CDR2 is SVGAGI in the germline V gene (reference sequence). The CDR3 extends over 16 amino acids.

This chain joins TRBV12-3 or TRBV12-4 and TRBJ1-2; the D is unclear. Trimming took 6 bases from V and 8 from J, leaving 13 bases between them. The CDR3 runs 12 residues. CDR3: CASSLGRSGYTF. The CDR3 nucleotides read TGTGCCAGCAGCCTCGGGAGAAGCGGCTACACCTTC.

The J gene is TRBJ2-5, the V gene TRBV3-1 (or the pseudogene TRBV3-2); D uncertain. Germline V gene lookup returns CDR1 LGHDT and CDR2 YNNKEL (reference sequence). The V and J ends lost 2 bases and 7 bases respectively, with 8 bases between them. The CDR3 loop spans 12 amino acids. The CDR3 is CASSQLGGTQYF. The CDR3 DNA follows: TGTGCCAGCAGCCAACTCGGCGGGACCCAGTACTTC.

The CDR3 DNA is TGTGCCATCAGTGAGGGCACAGGGGGTGGTGAAGCTTTCTTT. Translation gives CAISEGTGGGEAFF. This chain connects TRBV10-3 to TRBJ1-1; 8 bases fit TRBD1. CDR1 and CDR2 (germline): ENHRY, SYGVKD. The CDR3 totals 14 residues. The V segment lost 2 bases and the J segment 7 bases; nucleotides outside the gene matches: 6.

This chain uses TRBV5-4 with TRBJ2-2; D remains unclear. Per germline, CDR1 SGHNT and CDR2 YYREEE (reference sequence). The ends were cut back, 4 bases at V and 0 bases at J, with 7 bases in the middle. The CDR3 spans 14 residues. The CDR3 DNA is TGTGCCAGCAGCATCGACACGAACACCGGGGAGCTGTTTTTT. Translating gives CASSIDTNTGELFF.

CDR3 DNA: TGTGCCAGCAGCTTAGATGTGACTATGAACGAGCAGTACTTC. Translating it yields CASSLDVTMNEQYF. V and J are TRBV7-9 and TRBJ2-7, with D possibly matching TRBD2 (5 bases). With 1 base removed from V and 5 bases from J, the gap between germline ends came to 12 bases. The CDR3 runs to 14 residues. The germline CDR1 and CDR2 sequences are SEHNR and FQNEAQ (reference sequence).

V and J are TRBV4-3 and TRBJ2-5; possibly TRBD2 for D (6 bases). The CDR3 runs to 15 residues. Germline loops: CDR1 LGHNA, CDR2 YSLEER. With 1 base removed from V and 2 bases from J, the gap between germline ends came to 11 bases. CDR3 sequence reads: CASSQGGGLQETQYF. The CDR3 DNA reads as TGCGCCAGCAGCCAAGGAGGAGGGCTACAAGAGACCCAGTACTTC.

The V and J genes are TRBV6-6 and TRBJ2-2; TRBD2 aligns across 10 bases. CDR3 size: 17 residues. The V segment lost 5 bases and the J segment 6 bases; nucleotides outside the gene matches: 12. Germline V gene data show CDR1 as MNHNY and CDR2 as SVGAGI (reference sequence). This chain's CDR3 is CASSPELASGRSGELFF. The CDR3 bases are TGTGCCAGCAGTCCCGAATTAGCTAGCGGGAGATCCGGGGAGCTGTTTTTT.

Here the CDR3 reads CASAPQGAYGYTF. For the CDR3, the DNA is TGTGCCAGCGCCCCACAGGGGGCCTATGGCTACACCTTC. This chain joins TRBV7-9 and TRBJ1-2, with TRBD1 matching over 9 bases. From germline, CDR1 is SEHNR and CDR2 FQNEAQ (reference sequence). V shed 8 bases and J 4 bases; nucleotides not matched to a gene: 5. The CDR3 is made up of 13 amino acids.

The chain combines TRBV15 with TRBJ2-7; 11 bases match TRBD2. The CDR3 has 17 amino acids. Germline V gene sequence: CDR1 LNHNV, CDR2 YYDKDF (reference sequence). V lost 2 bases, J lost 0 bases, and 6 bases stayed unmatched. The CDR3 nucleotides read TGTGCCACCAGCAGAATCCCGGGACTAGCGGTCTCCTACGAGCAGTACTTC. It is translated as CATSRIPGLAVSYEQYF. Full variable domain (outside the CDR3, taken from reference TRBV15 and TRBJ2-7): DAMVIQNPRYQVTQFGKPVTLSCSQTLNHNVMYWYQQKSSQAPKLLFHYYDKDFNNEADTPDNFQSRRPNTSFCFLDIRSPGLGDTAMYLCATSRIPGLAVSYEQYFGPGTRLTVT.

The J gene is TRBJ2-1, the V gene TRBV19; the D is unclear. Germline CDR1 is LNHDA and CDR2 is SQIVND (reference sequence). V lost 0 bases and J lost 6, with 3 bases in between. This CDR3 has 12 residues. The CDR3 region has the DNA TGTGCCAGTAGTATAGATCGCAATGAGCAGTTCTTC. This gives the protein CASSIDRNEQFF.

The chain's CDR3 is CASTPGGNSYGYTF. CDR3 nucleotides: TGTGCCAGCACCCCTGGGGGCAATAGCTATGGCTACACCTTC. V usage is TRBV6-6 and J usage is TRBJ1-2; possibly TRBD1 for D (6 bases). V lost 7 bases and J lost 4, with 16 bases in between. This CDR3 is 14 amino acids long. CDR1 is MNHNY, CDR2 SVGAGI, per germline (reference sequence).

The chain employs TRBV3-1 (or the pseudogene TRBV3-2) and TRBJ2-7; 16 bases line up with TRBD2. The CDR3 is made up of 17 amino acids. The germline V gene has CDR1 LGHDT and CDR2 YNNKEL (reference sequence). V trimming: 1 base; J trimming: 7 bases; junction bases outside the gene matches: 7. Here the CDR3 reads CASSQGGTSGRAGEQYF. The CDR3 region has the DNA TGTGCCAGCAGCCAAGGAGGGACTAGCGGGAGGGCAGGTGAGCAGTACTTC.

A single count supports this clone. This chain joins TRBV19 and TRBJ1-2; TRBD1 aligns across 7 bases. The CDR3 consists of 14 residues. J was trimmed by 0 bases and V by 5 bases; bases with no gene match: 3. Germline CDR1 is LNHDA and CDR2 is SQIVND (reference sequence). CDR3 amino acids: CASSRQGPNYGYTF. The CDR3 nucleotides are TGTGCCAGTAGTCGACAGGGCCCTAACTATGGCTACACCTTC.